This T cell receptor beta chain was identified during a study of blood T cells in healthy people across ages. This clonotype was seen repeatedly, ten times or more. What it binds is not known. There were healthy Caucasian individuals from Russia, aged roughly 6 to 90, serving as donors. Notes on the study in general: Measured against age, TCR beta diversity per million T cells decreased in a roughly linear manner.

Germline V lookup: CDR1 SNHLY, CDR2 FYNNEI. There are 14 residues in the CDR3. Trimming took off 6 bases at V and 4 bases at J, with 15 bases between the two ends. A sample-barcoded 5' primer and a J-beta primer mix were used in a second PCR of about 6 to 11 cycles. TCRdb re-called the 5' RACE reads through MiXCR, storing one row per CDR3 protein. The table has some 850,000 distinct CDR3 sequences, approximately 24% seen once; the top ten hold about 3%. These data also formed part of another study, on T cells of mothers and their children. That study reports: Researchers report slightly higher, though non-significant, overlap in related mother-child pairs than in unrelated pairs.

The chain recombines TRBV2 with TRBJ2-5; D unclear. This TCR derives from a boy under 18 in good health. The sample taken for sequencing was blood. DNA for the CDR3: TGTGCCAGCAGGGGCGACTCCTGGACAGAGACCCAGTACTTC. Its protein product is CASRGDSWTETQYF.